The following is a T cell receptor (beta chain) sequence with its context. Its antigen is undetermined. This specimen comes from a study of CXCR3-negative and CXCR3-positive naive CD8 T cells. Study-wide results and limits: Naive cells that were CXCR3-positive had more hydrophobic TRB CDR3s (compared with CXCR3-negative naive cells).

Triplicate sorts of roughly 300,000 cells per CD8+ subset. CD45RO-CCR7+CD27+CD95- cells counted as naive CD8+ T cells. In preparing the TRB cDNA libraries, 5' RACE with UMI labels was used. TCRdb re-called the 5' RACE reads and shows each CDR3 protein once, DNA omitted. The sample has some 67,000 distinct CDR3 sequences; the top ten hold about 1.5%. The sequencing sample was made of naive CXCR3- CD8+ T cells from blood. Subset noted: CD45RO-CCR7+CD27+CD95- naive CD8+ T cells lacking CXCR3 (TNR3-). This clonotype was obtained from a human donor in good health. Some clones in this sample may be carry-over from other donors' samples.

CDR3 in amino acids: CASTPHPTAYEQYF. The rearrangement uses TRBV12-3 or TRBV12-4 and TRBJ2-7; TCRdb designates TRBD1, a call that cannot be tested without DNA. The CDR3 is 14 residues long.